The source of this TCR beta chain is a study of cytomegalovirus exposure and HLA in healthy donors. Study details: From approximately 170 million T cells, an earlier analysis saw 117 million unique TCR beta sequences. Study-level points and caveats: Later analysis showed TCR association rates varying by HLA locus, highest for DRB1 and lowest for HLA-C. The authors later linked a missense DCLRE1C variant to TCR beta V- and J-gene trimming. The authors reported that TCR beta sequences could predict HLA-A and HLA-B alleles. These predictions were accurate for most subjects in the first cohort.

This clone was recorded once. What it binds is not known. Amplification used 60 Vbeta primers and 13 Jbeta primers. The assay was immunoSEQ multiplex PCR, and TCRdb's table has in-frame clones only and misses some. The table includes tens of thousands of clones, 60% to 75% detected once. Germline CDR1 and CDR2: SNHLY and FYNNEI. The CDR3 loop spans 14 amino acids. Trimming removed 7 bases at V and 3 bases at J, with 13 bases between. The TCR originated in a male donor in good health and CMV-seropositive. V is TRBV2 and J is TRBJ2-1, with D maybe TRBD2 (6 bases). Sequencing input: PBMCs. CDR3 in DNA: TGTGCCAGCAATTCGCGGGATTTCTACAATGAGCAGTTCTTC. This sequence encodes CASNSRDFYNEQFF.